The next 29 T cell receptor beta chains were all read from a single sample in a study of shared clonotypes between healthy human individuals (TCRdb year 2020). To prepare the library, the immunoSEQ multiplex PCR assay was applied. Imported from immuneACCESS, the table was reduced by TCRdb to in-frame sequences with V and J called. These copies leave out some clones; in studies compared against another copy, an unresolved V gene accounts for under half, and the cause of the remainder is not known. Within this sample are 2 million to 3 million clones, with 93% of them counted one time only. Around 0.37% of the sample belongs to the ten largest clones. The sequenced material came from naive CD4+ T cells from PBMCs. This specimen's cell subset or site label, per the study, means: CD45RA+ positively selected. Receptor source: a young man in good health. Some clones in this sample may be carry-over from other donors' samples.

The gene calls are TRBV5-1 and TRBJ2-2; TRBD2 agrees at 9 bases. Germline CDR1 reads SGHRS; CDR2 reads YFSETQ. The V segment lost 3 bases and the J segment 7 bases; nucleotides outside the gene matches: 7. The CDR3 is 15 amino acids. The CDR3 bases are TGCGCCAGCAGCTCGGTAGCGGGAGTAATCGGGGAGCTGTTTTTT. Amino acid sequence: CASSSVAGVIGELFF.

The chain uses TRBV29-1 and TRBJ2-5; 9 bases are a match to TRBD2. The J segment lost 4 bases and the V segment lost 6 bases, leaving 9 bases of the junction unmatched. Germline-derived CDR1 and CDR2 are SQVTM and ANQGSEA. This CDR3 comprises 14 residues. The CDR3 loop is CSVGQVLAGETQYF. Here the CDR3 DNA reads TGCAGCGTAGGACAGGTACTAGCGGGAGAGACCCAGTACTTC.

The DNA for the CDR3 is TGTGCCAGCAGCTTAGGGGGGGACTATTTTGAGACCCAGTACTTC. Residues: CASSLGGDYFETQYF. V gene TRBV11-1 combines with J gene TRBJ2-5; 7 bases agree with TRBD2. The CDR3 is 15 residues long. From germline, CDR1 is SGHAT and CDR2 FQDESV (reference sequence). V gave up 1 base and J gave up 5 bases; unmatched junction bases: 7.

The chain couples TRBV9 to TRBJ2-1, with 11 bases matching TRBD2. Germline trimming cut 3 bases from V and 5 bases from J; bases unmatched to any gene: 10. Germline V CDR1 and CDR2: SGDLS, YYNGEE. The CDR3 spans 17 residues. The chain's CDR3 is CASSADQLAGEDNEQFF. The CDR3 DNA reads TGTGCCAGCAGCGCAGACCAACTAGCGGGAGAGGACAATGAGCAGTTCTTC.

The CDR3 loop is CATSREAIGTEAFF. For the CDR3, the DNA is TGTGCCACCAGCAGAGAGGCGATAGGCACTGAAGCTTTCTTT. The rearrangement uses TRBV15 and TRBJ1-1; D remains unclear. Germline CDR1 LNHNV, CDR2 YYDKDF (reference sequence). The V and J ends lost 0 bases and 4 bases respectively, with 9 bases between them. The CDR3 extends over 14 amino acids.

This clone came up a few times. The chain links TRBV9 to TRBJ1-2; D is unresolved. This CDR3 spans 13 amino acids. V lost 4 bases, J lost 8 bases, and 15 bases lay in between. CDR1 and CDR2 (germline): SGDLS, YYNGEE. The CDR3 here is CASSPDPRRGYTF. The DNA of the CDR3 is TGTGCCAGCAGCCCCGACCCGCGCAGGGGCTACACCTTC.

The V call is TRBV6-5, the J call TRBJ2-5, with 11 bases lining up with TRBD2. The CDR3 has 14 amino acids. J gave up 5 bases and V 6 bases, and 5 bases lay outside the gene matches. From germline, CDR1 is MNHEY and CDR2 SVGAGI. Here the CDR3 reads CASRDSGRGETQYF. CDR3 DNA: TGTGCCAGCAGGGATAGCGGGAGGGGTGAGACCCAGTACTTC.

This chain connects TRBV5-1 to TRBJ2-7, with D uncertain. This CDR3 contains 12 residues. The V and J ends lost 3 bases and 2 bases respectively, with 6 bases between them. From germline, CDR1 is SGHRS and CDR2 YFSETQ. CDR3 residues: CASSSDPYEQYF. The CDR3, as DNA: TGCGCCAGCAGCTCTGACCCCTACGAGCAGTACTTC.

On this clone: The sample contains more than one DNA sequence encoding this CDR3. This rearrangement joins TRBV28 to TRBJ1-2, with D maybe TRBD1 (6 bases). V shed 4 bases and J shed 5 bases, with 8 bases lying between them. The germline CDR1 and CDR2 sequences are MDHEN and SYDVKM. CDR3 length: 12 amino acids. The CDR3 DNA reads TGTGCCAGCAGTTCGCAGGGGTATGGCTACACCTTC. Amino acids: CASSSQGYGYTF.

The chain employs TRBV19 and TRBJ2-3; 11 positions match TRBD2. CDR1 and CDR2 from the germline V gene are LNHDA and SQIVND (reference sequence). This CDR3 has 18 amino acids. With V trimmed by 5 bases and J by 1 base, 11 bases remained unmatched. Here the CDR3 DNA reads TGTGCCAGTAGTCCTCTAGCGGGAGGCGTATTTCGCACAGATACGCAGTATTTT. Translation: CASSPLAGGVFRTDTQYF.

The V and J genes are TRBV28 and TRBJ2-6; 8 nucleotides line up with TRBD2. CDR1 is MDHEN and CDR2 is SYDVKM in the germline V gene. The V gene end was trimmed by 2 bases and the J gene end by 0 bases; junction bases not matched to a gene: 3. The CDR3 has 17 residues. The CDR3 DNA reads as TGTGCCAGCAGTTTACGGGAGGGAAGCTCTGGGGCCAACGTCCTGACTTTC. It specifies CASSLREGSSGANVLTF. Combining the CDR3 with reference TRBV28 and TRBJ2-6 gives the whole variable domain DVKVTQSSRYLVKRTGEKVFLECVQDMDHENMFWYRQDPGLGLRLIYFSYDVKMKEKGDIPEGYSVSREKKERFSLILESASTNQTSMYLCASSLREGSSGANVLTFGAGSRLTVL.

V gene TRBV5-4 combines with J gene TRBJ2-7; TRBD1 or TRBD2 may be the D gene (5 bases each). V was clipped by 3 bases and J by 3 bases, with 10 bases between them. Germline values: CDR1 SGHNT, CDR2 YYREEE (reference sequence). The CDR3 has 13 amino acids. Here the CDR3 DNA reads TGTGCCAGCAGCTCCCGGGACGGCTACGAGCAGTACTTC. Encoded protein: CASSSRDGYEQYF.

The V gene is TRBV29-1, the J gene TRBJ2-5; possible D gene TRBD2, 6 bases. The J call could be wrong; TRBJ2-7 is a better fit for the DNA end. The CDR3 loop spans 12 amino acids. CDR1 and CDR2 from the germline V gene are SQVTM and ANQGSEA. The chain's CDR3 is CSGRESDYEQYF. In DNA, the CDR3 is TGCAGCGGCCGGGAGTCCGACTACGAGCAGTACTTC.

The chain couples TRBV27 to TRBJ2-3, with 9 nucleotides matching TRBD2. Germline CDR1 is MNHEY and CDR2 is SMNVEV (reference sequence). The V gene end was trimmed by 5 bases and the J gene end by 4 bases; junction bases not matched to a gene: 7. The CDR3 totals 15 residues. The CDR3 reads CASSPLAGEADTQYF. DNA for the CDR3: TGTGCCAGCAGTCCGTTAGCGGGAGAGGCAGATACGCAGTATTTT.

V is TRBV29-1 and J is TRBJ2-5, with D perhaps matching TRBD1 (5 bases). Per the germline V gene, CDR1 is SQVTM and CDR2 is ANQGSEA. V gave up 4 bases and J gave up 5 bases, with 17 bases separating them. CDR3 length: 14 amino acids. CDR3 in amino acids: CSVVKKGVGETQYF. Here the CDR3 DNA reads TGCAGCGTTGTGAAGAAAGGGGTTGGGGAGACCCAGTACTTC.

The chain is built from TRBV18 and TRBJ2-5; D perhaps matches TRBD1 (6 bases). CDR3 length equals 14 residues. V dropped 1 base and J dropped 5 bases, with 11 bases sitting between them. Germline lookup yields CDR1 KGHSH and CDR2 LQKENI. The chain's CDR3 is CASSPLMRGETQYF. The CDR3 DNA reads as TGTGCCAGCTCACCACTCATGAGGGGGGAGACCCAGTACTTC.

J is TRBJ2-2 and V is TRBV2; 10 positions match TRBD1. The CDR3 has 16 residues. Germline V CDR1 and CDR2: SNHLY, FYNNEI. The J segment lost 5 bases and the V segment lost 5 bases, leaving 8 bases of the junction unmatched. CDR3: CASSPRDRGGTGELFF. CDR3 DNA sequence: TGTGCCAGCAGTCCCCGGGACAGGGGTGGGACCGGGGAGCTGTTTTTT.

V gene TRBV10-2 combines with J gene TRBJ1-4; tentatively, D is TRBD1 (5 bases). Germline V gives CDR1 WSHSY, CDR2 SAAADI. CDR3 length: 13 residues. Trimming removed 3 bases at V and 6 bases at J, with 8 bases between. As DNA, the CDR3 is TGCGCCAGCAGTGAACGGGACCATGAAAAACTGTTTTTT. This sequence encodes CASSERDHEKLFF.

This chain's CDR3 is CASSSGTGTYNEQFF. CDR3 DNA: TGTGCCAGCAGCTCCGGGACAGGCACTTACAATGAGCAGTTCTTC. The chain carries TRBV7-3 and TRBJ2-1; TRBD1 aligns across 8 bases. This CDR3 has 15 residues. Germline assignment: CDR1 SGHTA and CDR2 FQGTGA. V lost 4 bases, J lost 4 bases, and 6 bases stayed unmatched.

This clone was found once. V and J are TRBV5-1 and TRBJ2-1; 7 bases align to TRBD2. This CDR3 spans 14 amino acids. Germline values: CDR1 SGHRS, CDR2 YFSETQ. After removal of 4 bases from V and 5 bases from J, the junction contained 6 bases not matched to a gene. CDR3 in DNA: TGCGCCAGCAGCACCTGGGACTACAACAATGAGCAGTTCTTC. Protein sequence: CASSTWDYNNEQFF.

In this sample, this clone turned up once. The chain has TRBV7-9 and TRBJ2-5, with D perhaps TRBD1 or TRBD2 (7 bases each). Trimming removed 7 bases at V and 5 bases at J, with 20 bases between. This CDR3 has 15 residues. Germline CDR1 reads SEHNR; CDR2 reads FQNEAQ (reference sequence). For the CDR3, the DNA is TGTGCCAGCACCGACACGGGCCAGGGGGGGGAGACCCAGTACTTC. Translation: CASTDTGQGGETQYF.

With regard to this clone: At the DNA level, this CDR3 is encoded by other sequences in the same sample as well. V usage is TRBV7-8 and J usage is TRBJ2-7; possible D gene TRBD1, 6 bases. Germline values: CDR1 SGHVS, CDR2 FQNEAQ. The CDR3 has 13 amino acids. Trimming removed 4 bases at V and 1 base at J, with 8 bases between. The CDR3 spells CASSSGQSYEQYF. The CDR3 DNA sequence: TGTGCCAGCAGCTCGGGACAATCCTACGAGCAGTACTTC.

The rearrangement uses TRBV6-5 and TRBJ2-2, with a weak D call TRBD1 (5 bases). This CDR3 contains 15 residues. The V and J ends lost 0 bases and 4 bases respectively, with 9 bases between them. Germline CDR1 is MNHEY and CDR2 is SVGAGI. The CDR3 here is CASSYSQGSTGELFF. CDR3 DNA: TGTGCCAGCAGTTACTCGCAGGGTTCCACCGGGGAGCTGTTTTTT.

The DNA of the CDR3 is TGTGCCAGCAGTTTATGGCCGCTTGAGCAGTTCTTC. Translating gives CASSLWPLEQFF. The gene calls are TRBV28 and TRBJ2-1; D is undetermined. CDR1 is MDHEN and CDR2 is SYDVKM in the germline V gene. The ends were cut back, 0 bases at V and 9 bases at J, with 6 bases in the middle. The CDR3 length is 12 residues.

This chain links TRBV18 with TRBJ2-2; a possible D gene is TRBD2 (6 bases). Germline V gene lookup returns CDR1 KGHSH and CDR2 LQKENI. There are 16 residues in the CDR3. V lost 4 bases to trimming and J lost 1 base, with 13 bases between them. The DNA of the CDR3 is TGTGCCAGCTCACTCCTTTTAGCGGAGAACACCGGGGAGCTGTTTTTT. It encodes CASSLLLAENTGELFF.

The chain joins TRBV18 to TRBJ2-1; 9 bases line up with TRBD2. Germline V gives CDR1 KGHSH, CDR2 LQKENI. V was pared by 3 bases and J by 7 bases, with 7 bases of the junction left unmatched. This CDR3 has 15 amino acids. The CDR3 coding sequence is TGTGCCAGCTCACCCTCCCTAGCGGGAACAAATGAGCAGTTCTTC. Its translation is CASSPSLAGTNEQFF.

This sequence joins TRBV5-1 and TRBJ2-1, with 7 bases aligning to TRBD1. Germline V lookup: CDR1 SGHRS, CDR2 YFSETQ. Trimming took 4 bases from V and 3 from J; bases not matched to a gene: 7. The CDR3 has 15 amino acids. The DNA for the CDR3 is TGCGCCAGCAGCCCAAGACAGGGTGGCTACAATGAGCAGTTCTTC. This sequence encodes CASSPRQGGYNEQFF.

The chain uses TRBV6-1 and TRBJ2-7; D is possibly TRBD1 or TRBD2 (5 bases each). V shed 2 bases and J shed 9 bases, with 17 bases lying between them. Germline-derived CDR1 and CDR2 are MNHNS and SASEGT. The CDR3 is made up of 14 amino acids. The CDR3 is CASSEHGTLVGQYF. The CDR3 DNA reads as TGTGCCAGCAGTGAACACGGGACCCTTGTCGGGCAGTACTTC.

Turning to this clone: The same CDR3 also results from other DNA sequences found in this sample. V and J are TRBV4-1 and TRBJ1-5; D possibly corresponds to TRBD1 (5 bases). Germline CDR1 MGHRA, CDR2 YSYEKL. The CDR3 is made up of 16 amino acids. V lost 0 bases to trimming and J lost 2 bases, with 11 bases between them. CDR3 in amino acids: CASSQEGGGGNQPQHF. The DNA for the CDR3 is TGCGCCAGCAGCCAAGAGGGGGGAGGGGGCAATCAGCCCCAGCATTTT.